This TCR beta chain is drawn from a study of T cells after yellow fever vaccination. Study-level points and caveats: The presence of abundant clonotypes contaminating from the bulk population was possible in FACS-sorted repertoires.

The CDR3 is 13 amino acids. The germline V gene has CDR1 SGHTA and CDR2 FQGTGA. V was shortened by 0 bases and J by 8 bases, with 7 bases between the two germline ends. Each CDR3 protein is one row after TCRdb ran MiXCR on the 5' RACE reads. The sample yields 200,000 to 300,000 distinct CDR3 sequences, 6.7% seen once. To note about this clonotype: Its antigen is undetermined.

The chain joins TRBV7-3 to TRBJ2-2; D gene unclear. Sequencing was performed on CD4+ T cells sorted from PBMCs, taken on the day of the yellow fever booster vaccination. The origin of this receptor is a young man who received the YFV17D yellow fever vaccine. The DNA for the CDR3 is TGTGCCAGCAGCTTAACTCTTTCAGGGGAGCTGTTTTTT. Translation: CASSLTLSGELFF.